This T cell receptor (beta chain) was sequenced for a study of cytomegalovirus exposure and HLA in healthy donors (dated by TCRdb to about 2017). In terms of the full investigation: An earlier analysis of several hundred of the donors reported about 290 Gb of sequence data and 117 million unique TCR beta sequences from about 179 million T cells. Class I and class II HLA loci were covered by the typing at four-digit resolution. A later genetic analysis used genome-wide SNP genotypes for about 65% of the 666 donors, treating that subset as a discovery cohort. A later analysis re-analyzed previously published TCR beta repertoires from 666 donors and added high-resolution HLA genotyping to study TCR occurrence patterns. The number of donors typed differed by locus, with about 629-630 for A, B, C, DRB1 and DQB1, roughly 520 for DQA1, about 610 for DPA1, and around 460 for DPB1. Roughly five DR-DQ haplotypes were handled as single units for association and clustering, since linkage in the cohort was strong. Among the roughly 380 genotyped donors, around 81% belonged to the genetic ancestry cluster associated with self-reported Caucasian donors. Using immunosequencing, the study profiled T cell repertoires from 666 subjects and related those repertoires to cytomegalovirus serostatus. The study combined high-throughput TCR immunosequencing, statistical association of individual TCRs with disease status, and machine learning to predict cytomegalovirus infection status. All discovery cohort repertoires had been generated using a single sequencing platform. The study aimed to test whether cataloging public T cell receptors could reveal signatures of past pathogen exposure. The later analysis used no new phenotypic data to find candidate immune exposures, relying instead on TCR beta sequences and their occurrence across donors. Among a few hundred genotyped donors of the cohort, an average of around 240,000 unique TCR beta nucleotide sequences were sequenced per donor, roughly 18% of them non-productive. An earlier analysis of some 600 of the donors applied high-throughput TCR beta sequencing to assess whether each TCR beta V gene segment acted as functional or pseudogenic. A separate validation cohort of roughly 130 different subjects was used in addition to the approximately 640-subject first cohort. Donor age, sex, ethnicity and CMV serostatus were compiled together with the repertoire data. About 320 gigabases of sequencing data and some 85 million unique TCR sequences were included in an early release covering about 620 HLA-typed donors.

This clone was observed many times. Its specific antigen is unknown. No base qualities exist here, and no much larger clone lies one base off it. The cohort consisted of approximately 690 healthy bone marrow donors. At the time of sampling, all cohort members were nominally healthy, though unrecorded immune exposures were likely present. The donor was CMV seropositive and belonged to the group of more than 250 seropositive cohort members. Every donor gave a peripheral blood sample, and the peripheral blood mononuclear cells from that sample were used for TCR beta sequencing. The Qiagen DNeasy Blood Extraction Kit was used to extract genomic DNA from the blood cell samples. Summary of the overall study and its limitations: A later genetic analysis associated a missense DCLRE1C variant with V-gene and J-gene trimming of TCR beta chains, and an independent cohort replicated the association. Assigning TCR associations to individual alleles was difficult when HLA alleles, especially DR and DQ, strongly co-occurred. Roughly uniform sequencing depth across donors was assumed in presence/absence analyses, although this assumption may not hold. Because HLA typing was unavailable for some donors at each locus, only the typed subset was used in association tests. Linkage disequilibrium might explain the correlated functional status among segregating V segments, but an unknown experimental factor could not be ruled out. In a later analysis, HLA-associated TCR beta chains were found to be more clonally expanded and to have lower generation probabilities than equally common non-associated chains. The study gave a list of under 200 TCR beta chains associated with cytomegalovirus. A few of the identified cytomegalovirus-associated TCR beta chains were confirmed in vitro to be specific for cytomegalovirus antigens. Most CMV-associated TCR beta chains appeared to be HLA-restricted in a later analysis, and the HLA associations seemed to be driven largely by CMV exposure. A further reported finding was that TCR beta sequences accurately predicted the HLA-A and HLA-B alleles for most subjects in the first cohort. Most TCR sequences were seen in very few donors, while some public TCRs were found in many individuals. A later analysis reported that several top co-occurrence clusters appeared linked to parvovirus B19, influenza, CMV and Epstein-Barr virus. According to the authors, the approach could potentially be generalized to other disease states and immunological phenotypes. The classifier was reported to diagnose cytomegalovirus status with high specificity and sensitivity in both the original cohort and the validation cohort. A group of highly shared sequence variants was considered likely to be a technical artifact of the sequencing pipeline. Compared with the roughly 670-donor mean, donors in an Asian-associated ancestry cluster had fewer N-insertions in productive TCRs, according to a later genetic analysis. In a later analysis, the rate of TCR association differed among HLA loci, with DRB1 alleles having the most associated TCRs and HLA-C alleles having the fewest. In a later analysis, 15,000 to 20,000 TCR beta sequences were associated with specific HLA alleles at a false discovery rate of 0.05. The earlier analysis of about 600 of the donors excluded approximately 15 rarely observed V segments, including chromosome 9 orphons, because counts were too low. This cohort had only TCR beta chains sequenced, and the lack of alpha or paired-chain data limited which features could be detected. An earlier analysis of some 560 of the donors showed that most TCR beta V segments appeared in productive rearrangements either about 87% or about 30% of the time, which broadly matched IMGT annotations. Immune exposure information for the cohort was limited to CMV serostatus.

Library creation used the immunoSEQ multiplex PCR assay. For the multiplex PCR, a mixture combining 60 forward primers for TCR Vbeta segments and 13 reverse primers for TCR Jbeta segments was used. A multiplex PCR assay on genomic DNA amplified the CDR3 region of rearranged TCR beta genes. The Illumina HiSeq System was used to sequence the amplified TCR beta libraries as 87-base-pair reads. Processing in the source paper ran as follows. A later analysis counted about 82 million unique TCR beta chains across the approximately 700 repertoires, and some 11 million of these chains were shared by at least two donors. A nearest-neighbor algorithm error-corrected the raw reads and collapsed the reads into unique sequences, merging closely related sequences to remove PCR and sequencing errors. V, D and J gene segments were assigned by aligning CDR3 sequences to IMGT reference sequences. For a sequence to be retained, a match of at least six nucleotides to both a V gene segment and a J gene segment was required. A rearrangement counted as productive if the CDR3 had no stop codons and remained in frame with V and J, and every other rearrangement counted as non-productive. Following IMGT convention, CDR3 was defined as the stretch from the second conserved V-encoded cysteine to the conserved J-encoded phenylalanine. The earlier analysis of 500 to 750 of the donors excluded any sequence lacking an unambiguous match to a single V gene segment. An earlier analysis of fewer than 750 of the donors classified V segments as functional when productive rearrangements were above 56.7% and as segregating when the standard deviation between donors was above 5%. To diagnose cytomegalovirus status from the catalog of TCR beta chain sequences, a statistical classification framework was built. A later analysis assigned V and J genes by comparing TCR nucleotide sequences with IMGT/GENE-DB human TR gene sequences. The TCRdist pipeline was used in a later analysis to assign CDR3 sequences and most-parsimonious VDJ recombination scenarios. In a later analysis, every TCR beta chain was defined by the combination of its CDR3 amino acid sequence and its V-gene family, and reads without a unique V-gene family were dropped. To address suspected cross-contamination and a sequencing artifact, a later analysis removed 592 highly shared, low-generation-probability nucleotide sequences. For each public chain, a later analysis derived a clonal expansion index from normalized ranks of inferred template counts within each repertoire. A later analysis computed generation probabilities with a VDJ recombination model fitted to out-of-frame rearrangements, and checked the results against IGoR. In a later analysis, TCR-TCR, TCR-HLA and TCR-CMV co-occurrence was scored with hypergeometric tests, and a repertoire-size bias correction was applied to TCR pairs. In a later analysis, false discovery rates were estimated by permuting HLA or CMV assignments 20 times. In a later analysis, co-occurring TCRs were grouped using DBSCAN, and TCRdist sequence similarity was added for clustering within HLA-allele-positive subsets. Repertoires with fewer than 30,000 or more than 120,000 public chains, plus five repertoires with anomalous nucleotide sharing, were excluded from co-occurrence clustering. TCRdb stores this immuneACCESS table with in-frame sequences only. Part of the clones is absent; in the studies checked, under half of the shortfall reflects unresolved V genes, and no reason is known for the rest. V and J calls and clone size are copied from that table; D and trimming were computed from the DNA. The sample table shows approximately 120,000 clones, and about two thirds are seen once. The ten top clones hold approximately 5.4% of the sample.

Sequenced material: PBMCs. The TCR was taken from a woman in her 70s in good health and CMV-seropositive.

The CDR3 sequence is CASSPGQGSTEAFF. The DNA sequence is given as TGTGCCAGCAGTCCTGGACAGGGATCCACTGAAGCTTTCTTT. The V gene is TRBV6-5 and the J gene is TRBJ1-1, with TRBD1 identical over 8 junction bases. V is cut back by 5 bases and J by 4 bases, with 6 bases in the junction unmatched. Including cysteine and phenylalanine, the CDR3 has 14 amino acids. The entry retains the CDR3 DNA only, 42 bases that are in frame from base 1. According to the germline V gene, CDR1 reads MNHEY and CDR2 reads SVGAGI.